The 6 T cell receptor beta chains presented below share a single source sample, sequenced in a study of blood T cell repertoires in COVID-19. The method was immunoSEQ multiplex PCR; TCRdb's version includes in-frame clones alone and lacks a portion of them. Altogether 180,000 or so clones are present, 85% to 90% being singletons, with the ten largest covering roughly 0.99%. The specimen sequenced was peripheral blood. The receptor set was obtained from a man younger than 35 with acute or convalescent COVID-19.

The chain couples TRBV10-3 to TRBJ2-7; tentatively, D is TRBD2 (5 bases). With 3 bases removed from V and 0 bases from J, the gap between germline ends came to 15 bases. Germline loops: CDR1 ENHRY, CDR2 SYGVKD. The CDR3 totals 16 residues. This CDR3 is CAISDPSRVSSYEQYF. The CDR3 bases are TGTGCCATCAGTGATCCCTCGCGGGTCAGCTCCTACGAGCAGTACTTC.

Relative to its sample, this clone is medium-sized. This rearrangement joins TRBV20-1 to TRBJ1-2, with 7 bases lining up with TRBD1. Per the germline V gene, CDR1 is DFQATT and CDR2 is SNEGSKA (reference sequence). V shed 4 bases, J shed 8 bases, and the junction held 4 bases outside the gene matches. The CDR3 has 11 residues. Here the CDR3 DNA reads TGCAGTGCTACGACAGGGCCGGGCTACACCTTC. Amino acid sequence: CSATTGPGYTF.

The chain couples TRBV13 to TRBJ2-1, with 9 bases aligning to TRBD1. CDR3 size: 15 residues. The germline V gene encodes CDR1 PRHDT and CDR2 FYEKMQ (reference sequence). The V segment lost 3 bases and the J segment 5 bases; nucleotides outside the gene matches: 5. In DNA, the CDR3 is TGTGCCAGCAGCTTGGGGGACAGGGTCCACAATGAGCAGTTCTTC. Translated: CASSLGDRVHNEQFF.

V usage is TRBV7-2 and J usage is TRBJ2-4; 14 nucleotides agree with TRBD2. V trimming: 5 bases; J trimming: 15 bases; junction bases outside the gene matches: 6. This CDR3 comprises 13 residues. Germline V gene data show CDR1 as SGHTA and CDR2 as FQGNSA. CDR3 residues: CASSPRTSGGLYF. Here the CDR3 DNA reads TGTGCCAGCAGCCCACGGACTAGCGGGGGGTTGTACTTC.

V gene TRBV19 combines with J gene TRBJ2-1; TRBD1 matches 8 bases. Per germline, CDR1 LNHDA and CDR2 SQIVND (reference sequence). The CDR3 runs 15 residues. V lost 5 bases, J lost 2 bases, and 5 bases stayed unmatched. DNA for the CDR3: TGTGCCAGTAGTCCTAACAGGGGGACCTACAATGAGCAGTTCTTC. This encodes CASSPNRGTYNEQFF.

The CDR3 spells CATSDLTSGGEISTQYF. The CDR3 bases are TGTGCCACCAGTGATTTGACTAGCGGGGGGGAGATAAGTACGCAGTATTTT. The chain links TRBV24-1 to TRBJ2-3; 13 nucleotides agree with TRBD2. Trimming took 0 bases from V and 8 from J; bases not matched to a gene: 7. The V gene's germline CDR1 is KGHDR and CDR2 SFDVKD. This CDR3 contains 17 residues.